A selection of T cell receptor beta chains follows, all from one sample in a study of cytomegalovirus exposure and HLA in healthy donors. The protocol was immunoSEQ multiplex PCR, while the TCRdb copy is restricted to in-frame clones and leaves out a portion. The sample carries 85,000 to 100,000 clones, around 60% recorded once. The sequenced sample consisted of PBMCs. These receptors originate from a man aged 60-69 years in good health and CMV-seronegative. Both conserved end residues are trimmed from each CDR3. The order of the fields is J gene, V gene, clone size, CDR3 protein. Clone size is not always given. Where it is, it says once, few, many or a class for expanded clones.

>TRBJ2-7|TRBV19|NA
ASSMSFLASDEQY
>TRBJ2-1|TRBV2|NA
ASSEAPRAVPF
>TRBJ2-5|TRBV7-3|NA
ASSRTSGGAGTQY
>TRBJ2-3|TRBV7-3|few
ASSLGGAKRGRTDTQY
>TRBJ2-2|TRBV7-9|NA
ASIEGGKTGELF
>TRBJ1-2|TRBV6-5|few
ASRDRSYGYT
>TRBJ2-3|TRBV29-1|NA
SVASRVPDTQY
>TRBJ2-7|TRBV29-1|NA
SVIAGGGFEQY
>TRBJ2-1|TRBV14|NA
ASSHDWTGGYNEQF
>TRBJ2-1|TRBV18|many
ASSPGRGPNNEQF
>TRBJ2-1|TRBV6-5|NA
ASSFSGERNNEQF
>TRBJ2-1|TRBV5-1|NA
ASSPGGLYNEQF
>TRBJ1-5|TRBV27|few
ASRPGPRGANQPQH
>TRBJ1-5|TRBV6-5|NA
ASSPSTGQPQH
>TRBJ1-1|TRBV19|once
ASNPTGTHTEAF
>TRBJ2-1|TRBV11-3|few
ASSSFLKGQGNSYNEQF
>TRBJ2-7|TRBV9|NA
ASSANRGTNYEQY
>TRBJ2-1|TRBV28|NA
ASTTEQEAF
>TRBJ2-7|TRBV28|NA
ASRPPGQGSYEQY
>TRBJ1-1|TRBV30|NA
AWSLHRGTLNTEAF
>TRBJ2-7|TRBV5-1|NA
ASSLAPSGRPYEQY
>TRBJ2-7|TRBV11-2|NA
ASSRLAAIPYEQY
>TRBJ2-5|TRBV6-4|NA
ASSATGAGQETQY
>TRBJ2-2|TRBV7-6|NA
ASRPRRGNTGELF
>TRBJ1-2|TRBV10-3|few
AISQDSRGYT
>TRBJ2-5|TRBV10-1|few
ASSAGGPEETQY
>TRBJ2-3|TRBV6-1|few
ASSLAGGPTDTQY
>TRBJ1-4|TRBV2|NA
ASRGLNRDRVIEGEKLF
>TRBJ2-3|TRBV19|NA
ASSRSLAASDTQY
>TRBJ2-2|TRBV5-1|once
ASSLVAGGTGELF